These 2 T cell receptor beta chains were all obtained from the same sample, sequenced in a study of cytomegalovirus exposure and HLA in healthy donors. The primer mix had 60 Vbeta and 13 Jbeta primers. Sequenced by immunoSEQ multiplex PCR; TCRdb stores in-frame clones only, minus some. The data show 100,000 to 150,000 clones, around 75% seen once. The material sequenced was PBMCs. The origin of the receptors is a man aged 25-45 years in good health and CMV-seronegative.

This clone showed up just a few times. This chain uses TRBV28 with TRBJ1-1, with D maybe TRBD1 (6 bases). From germline, CDR1 is MDHEN and CDR2 SYDVKM. V was shortened by 2 bases and J by 5 bases, with 15 bases between the two germline ends. The CDR3 loop spans 15 amino acids. CDR3 protein: CASSLDTGLWTEAFF. The CDR3, as DNA: TGTGCCAGCAGTTTAGATACAGGGCTTTGGACTGAAGCTTTCTTT. Together with reference TRBV28 and TRBJ1-1, the CDR3 gives the full variable domain: DVKVTQSSRYLVKRTGEKVFLECVQDMDHENMFWYRQDPGLGLRLIYFSYDVKMKEKGDIPEGYSVSREKKERFSLILESASTNQTSMYLCASSLDTGLWTEAFFGQGTRLTVV.

The chain is built from TRBV2 and TRBJ2-5; TRBD1 aligns across 7 bases. TRBJ2-7 explains the end of the DNA better; the J call may be wrong. Germline-derived CDR1 and CDR2 are SNHLY and FYNNEI. The CDR3 contains 14 residues. The CDR3 here is CASGDSNLSYEQYF. The CDR3 coding sequence is TGTGCCAGTGGGGACAGCAACCTTTCCTACGAGCAGTACTTC.